Listed below are T cell receptor beta chains from one sample, sequenced in a study of neurological immune-mediated disorders. Each CDR3 protein is one row after TCRdb ran MiXCR on the 5' RACE reads. The data show about 59,000 distinct CDR3 sequences, more than 20% seen once. The source material was PBMCs. All receptors derive from a man aged 60-69 years with HTLV-1-associated myelopathy (HAM/TSP). Each CDR3 is given with its conserved first and last residue. D genes are given only for firm matches. Size values are once, few and many counts, or a class for expanded clones, and some rows have none.

len	d_gene	v_gene	abundance	j_gene	CDR3aa	CDR3nt
15	TRBD2	TRBV7-8	many	TRBJ2-7	CASSLPVGLADVPYF	TGTGCCAGCAGCTTACCGGTGGGACTAGCCGATGTCCCGTACTTC
17	-	TRBV20-1	many	TRBJ1-4	CSAEHPRGETTNEKLFF	TGCAGTGCGGAGCACCCGAGGGGGGAGACAACTAATGAAAAACTGTTTTTT
14	-	TRBV6-2/TRBV6-3	many	TRBJ1-1	CASSLTELNTEAFF	TGTGCCAGCAGCCTGACAGAATTGAACACTGAAGCTTTCTTT
12	-	TRBV29-1	many	TRBJ2-1	CSVANLRGEQFF	TGCAGCGTTGCCAATCTCCGGGGTGAGCAGTTCTTC
17	-	TRBV5-1	many	TRBJ1-1	CARSQVYRAPGGSEAFF	TGCGCCAGATCGCAAGTTTACCGGGCCCCTGGAGGGAGTGAAGCTTTCTTT
14	-	TRBV28	many	TRBJ1-4	CASSLNPDPAKLFF	TGTGCCAGCAGTTTAAACCCAGACCCGGCAAAACTGTTTTTT
12	-	TRBV28	-	TRBJ2-7	CASSLSEYEQYF	TGTGCCAGCAGTTTATCGGAGTACGAGCAGTACTTC
15	-	TRBV12-3/TRBV12-4	many	TRBJ1-5	CASSHLDSGNQPQHF	TGTGCCAGTAGCCACCTCGACAGTGGCAATCAGCCCCAGCATTTT
14	TRBD1	TRBV2	many	TRBJ1-1	CASRTTGVNTEAFF	TGTGCCAGCAGAACGACAGGGGTGAACACTGAAGCTTTCTTT
13	-	TRBV12-3/TRBV12-4	few	TRBJ2-6	CASSPWGANVLTF	TGTGCCAGCAGTCCATGGGGGGCCAACGTCCTGACTTTC
14	-	TRBV5-5	many	TRBJ2-7	CASSLASQGGEQYF	TGTGCCAGCAGCTTGGCCTCGCAAGGTGGCGAGCAGTACTTC
18	TRBD2	TRBV9	many	TRBJ2-3	CASSARLADRGSTDTQYF	TGTGCCAGCAGCGCACGACTAGCGGACAGAGGTAGCACAGATACGCAGTATTTT
14	-	TRBV20-1	many	TRBJ1-1	CSARGGTPDTEAFF	TGCAGTGCTAGGGGCGGGACACCGGACACTGAAGCTTTCTTT
14	-	TRBV9	many	TRBJ2-7	CASSGGTSSFEQYF	TGTGCCAGCAGCGGAGGGACATCTAGCTTCGAGCAGTACTTC
11	-	TRBV12-2	once	TRBJ2-3	CASRPAGPQYF	TGTGCAAGTCGCCCCGCCGGACCGCAGTATTTT
13	-	TRBV6-5	many	TRBJ2-2	CASTQTISGELFF	TGTGCCAGCACCCAAACAATATCCGGGGAGCTGTTTTTT
15	TRBD1	TRBV9	many	TRBJ2-7	CASSVQGQGGYEQYF	TGTGCCAGCAGCGTACAGGGACAGGGAGGGTACGAGCAGTACTTC
16	-	TRBV3-1	many	TRBJ2-2	CASSLGDRLNTGELFF	TGTGCCAGCAGCCTCGGGGACCGACTGAACACCGGGGAGCTGTTTTTT